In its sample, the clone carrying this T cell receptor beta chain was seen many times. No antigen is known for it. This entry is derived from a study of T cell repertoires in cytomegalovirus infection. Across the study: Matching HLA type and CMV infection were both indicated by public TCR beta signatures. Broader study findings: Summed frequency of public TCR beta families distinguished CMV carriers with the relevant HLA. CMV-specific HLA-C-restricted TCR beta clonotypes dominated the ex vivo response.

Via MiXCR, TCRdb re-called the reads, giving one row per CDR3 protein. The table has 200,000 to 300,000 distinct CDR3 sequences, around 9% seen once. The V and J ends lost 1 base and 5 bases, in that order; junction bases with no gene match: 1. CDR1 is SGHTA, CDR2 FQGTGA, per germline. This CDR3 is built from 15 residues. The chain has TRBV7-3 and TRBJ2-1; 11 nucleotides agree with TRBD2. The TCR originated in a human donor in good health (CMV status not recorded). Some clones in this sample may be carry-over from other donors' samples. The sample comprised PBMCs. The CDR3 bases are TGTGCCAGCAGCTTAAGACTAGCGGGGAACAATGAGCAGTTCTTC. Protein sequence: CASSLRLAGNNEQFF.